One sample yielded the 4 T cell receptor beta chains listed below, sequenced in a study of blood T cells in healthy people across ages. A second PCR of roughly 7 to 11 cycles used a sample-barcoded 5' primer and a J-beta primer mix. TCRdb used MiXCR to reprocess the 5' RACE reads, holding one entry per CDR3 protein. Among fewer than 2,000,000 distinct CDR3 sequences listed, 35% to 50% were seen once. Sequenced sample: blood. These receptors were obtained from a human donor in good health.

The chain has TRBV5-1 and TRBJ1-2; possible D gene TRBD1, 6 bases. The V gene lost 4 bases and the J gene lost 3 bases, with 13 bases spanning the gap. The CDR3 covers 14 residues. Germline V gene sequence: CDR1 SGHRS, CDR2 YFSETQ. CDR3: CASSTFAGDYGYTF. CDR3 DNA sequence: TGCGCCAGCAGCACCTTCGCAGGGGACTATGGCTACACCTTC. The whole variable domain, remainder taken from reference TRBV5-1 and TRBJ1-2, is KAGVTQTPRYLIKTRGQQVTLSCSPISGHRSVSWYQQTPGQGLQFLFEYFSETQRNKGNFPGRFSGRQFSNSRSEMNVSTLELGDSALYLCASSTFAGDYGYTFGSGTRLTVV.

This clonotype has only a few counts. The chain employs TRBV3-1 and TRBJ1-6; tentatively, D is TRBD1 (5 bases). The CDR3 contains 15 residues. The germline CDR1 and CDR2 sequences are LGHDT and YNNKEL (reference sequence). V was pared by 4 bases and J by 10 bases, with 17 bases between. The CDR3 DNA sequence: TGTGCCAGCAGCCGCGCACAGGTGTGGGAATCACCCCTCCACTTT. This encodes CASSRAQVWESPLHF.

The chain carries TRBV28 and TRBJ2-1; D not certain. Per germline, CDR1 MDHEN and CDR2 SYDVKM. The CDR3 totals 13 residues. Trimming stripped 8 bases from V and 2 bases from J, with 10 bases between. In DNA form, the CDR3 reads TGTGCCAGCCTTTTTCGGCCCTACAATGAGCAGTTCTTC. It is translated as CASLFRPYNEQFF.

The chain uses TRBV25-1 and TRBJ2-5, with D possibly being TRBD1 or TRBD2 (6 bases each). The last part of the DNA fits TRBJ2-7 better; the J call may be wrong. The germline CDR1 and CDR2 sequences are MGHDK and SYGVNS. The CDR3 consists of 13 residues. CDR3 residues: CASSEWGANEQYF. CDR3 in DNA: TGTGCCAGCAGTGAGTGGGGGGCCAACGAGCAGTACTTC.